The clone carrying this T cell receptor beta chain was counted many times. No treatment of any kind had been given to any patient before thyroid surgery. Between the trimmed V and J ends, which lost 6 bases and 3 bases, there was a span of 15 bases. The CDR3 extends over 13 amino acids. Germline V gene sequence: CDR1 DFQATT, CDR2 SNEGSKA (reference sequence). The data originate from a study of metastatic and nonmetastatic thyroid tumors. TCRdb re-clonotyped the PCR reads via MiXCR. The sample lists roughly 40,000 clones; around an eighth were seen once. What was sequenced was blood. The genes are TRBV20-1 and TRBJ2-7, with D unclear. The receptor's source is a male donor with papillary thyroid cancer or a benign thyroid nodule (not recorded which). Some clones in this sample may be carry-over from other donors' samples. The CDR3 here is CSAPRPADYEQYF. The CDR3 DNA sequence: TGCAGTGCGCCCAGACCCGCTGACTACGAGCAGTACTTC.